This T cell receptor (beta chain) was profiled in a study of blood T cell repertoires in COVID-19. Germline loops: CDR1 SNHLY, CDR2 FYNNEI. CDR3 size: 14 residues. The ends lost 6 bases at V and 5 bases at J; junction bases unmatched: 7. Recruits, aged roughly 18 to 89 years, lived in around 24 US areas. Allocation to cohorts depended on clinical history reported by the participants. In Cohort 3, a recovered donor had either two negative PCRs, clearance, or symptom resolution. In the source study's methods: Quantification of nucleated cells was approximated via reference gene primer amplification. The data were produced by immunoSEQ multiplex PCR, yet TCRdb's version contains in-frame clones alone and is incomplete. V and J calls and clone size are as listed in that table; D and trimming were resolved from the DNA. The data show hundreds of thousands of clones, with under 90% seen just once and 3.5% to 5% held by the top ten.

The sample comprised PBMCs or T cells enriched from blood (not recorded which). The gene calls are TRBV2 and TRBJ1-1; 9 bases agree with TRBD1. The origin of this receptor is a man younger than 45 who had recovered from COVID-19. Here the CDR3 reads CASRSTGGTTEAFF. The CDR3 region has the DNA TGTGCCAGCAGATCTACAGGGGGCACTACTGAAGCTTTCTTT.